The 9 T cell receptor beta chains below were found in one sample sequenced in a study of T cells after posttransplantation cyclophosphamide. A marrow graft followed busulfan-fludarabine conditioning, with cyclophosphamide on days +3 and +4. Measured with immunoSEQ multiplex PCR; TCRdb has only the in-frame clones, and not every one. The table lists 1,500 to 2,000 clones, with no singletons. This material consisted of PBMCs, taken 32 days after allogeneic stem cell transplant with posttransplant cyclophosphamide. Receptor source: a female patient in her forties or fifties who received an allogeneic stem cell transplant from a related donor, was CMV-positive, and had no GVHD. The graft donor may be the source of some T cells.

This clone has at least ten counts. The chain employs TRBV9 and TRBJ2-2; no reliable D call. In germline, CDR1 is SGDLS, CDR2 YYNGEE. With 4 bases removed from V and 5 bases from J, the gap between germline ends came to 6 bases. This CDR3 is 12 amino acids long. The CDR3 sequence: CASSPLTGELFF. CDR3 sequence (DNA): TGTGCCAGCAGCCCCCTAACCGGGGAGCTGTTTTTT.

By share, this clone ranks as medium-sized. The chain combines TRBV4-2 with TRBJ1-2; possible D gene TRBD1, 5 bases. Deletions cut 3 bases from V and 8 bases from J, with 13 bases between. The CDR3 length is 13 residues. CDR1 and CDR2 (germline): LGHNA, YNFKEQ. CDR3: CASSQYQGLGYTF. As DNA, the CDR3 is TGTGCCAGCAGCCAGTATCAGGGACTCGGCTACACCTTC.

By proportion, this clone is medium-sized. V is TRBV6-6 and J is TRBJ1-1; 8 nucleotides align to TRBD1. V lost 7 bases, J lost 5 bases, and 9 bases stayed unmatched. The CDR3 totals 14 residues. Germline assignment: CDR1 MNHNY and CDR2 SVGAGI (reference sequence). The CDR3 sequence: CASNIRDRRTEAFF. The CDR3 DNA is TGTGCCAGCAACATCCGGGACAGGCGGACTGAAGCTTTCTTT.

At least ten counts were recorded for this clone. The chain links TRBV2 to TRBJ2-7; no reliable D call. Germline CDR1 SNHLY, CDR2 FYNNEI. V was pared by 4 bases and J by 0 bases, with 19 bases between. The CDR3 loop spans 17 amino acids. CDR3 sequence reads: CASSGPIKGSSSYEQYF. The CDR3 DNA follows: TGTGCCAGCAGTGGACCAATAAAGGGTTCGAGCTCCTACGAGCAGTACTTC.

In its sample, this clone ranks as medium-sized. This chain joins TRBV27 and TRBJ1-2; tentative D call: TRBD1 (5 bases). Trimming cost V 4 bases and J 2 bases, with 14 bases left between them. CDR3 length: 15 amino acids. The germline V gene encodes CDR1 MNHEY and CDR2 SMNVEV (reference sequence). The CDR3 sequence: CASSSVGVPNYGYTF. In nucleotides, the CDR3 is TGTGCCAGCAGTTCCGTAGGGGTACCCAACTATGGCTACACCTTC.

Within the sample, this clone is medium-sized. V is TRBV15 and J is TRBJ2-1; D not resolved. The V gene's germline CDR1 is LNHNV and CDR2 YYDKDF (reference sequence). The CDR3 has 14 amino acids. Trimming removed 0 bases at V and 6 bases at J, with 9 bases between. The CDR3 region is CATSRDRAGNEQFF. The CDR3 nucleotides are TGTGCCACCAGCAGAGATCGAGCCGGCAATGAGCAGTTCTTC.

By sample share, this clone is medium-sized. This chain links TRBV27 with TRBJ1-2; the D gene is possibly TRBD1 (5 bases). V was pared by 9 bases and J by 2 bases, with 10 bases between. There are 12 residues in the CDR3. CDR1 is MNHEY and CDR2 is SMNVEV in the germline V gene (reference sequence). CDR3 sequence reads: CASKTENYGYTF. The CDR3 bases are TGTGCCAGTAAGACAGAGAACTATGGCTACACCTTC.

This clone was seen many times. The chain recombines TRBV9 with TRBJ1-4, with D hard to call. This CDR3 comprises 15 residues. Germline V gene lookup returns CDR1 SGDLS and CDR2 YYNGEE. Trimming pared 0 bases from V and 4 bases from J, leaving 10 bases between. The CDR3 bases are TGTGCCAGCAGCGTAGTCGAGACTATTAATGAAAAACTGTTTTTT. Encoded protein: CASSVVETINEKLFF.

By sample share, this clone is medium-sized. The V call is TRBV28, the J call TRBJ2-2, with TRBD2 matching 11 bases. The junction had 9 bases not matched to a gene; V was cut back by 6 bases and J by 9 bases. The length of the CDR3 is 15 residues. Germline V gene data show CDR1 as MDHEN and CDR2 as SYDVKM. The CDR3 reads CASSSLAGGRRELFF. As DNA, the CDR3 is TGTGCCAGCAGCTCTCTAGCGGGGGGACGGCGGGAGCTGTTTTTT.